This T cell receptor (beta chain) appears in the sequencing data of a study of OX40 agonist ivuxolimab in advanced cancers. Study overall: Patients were dosed intravenously with ivuxolimab at 0.01 to 10 mg/kg every 2 weeks. With a range of roughly 23 to 90, age averaged approximately 54 years, and around 83% were male. General study results and limits: At 0.1 to 3.0 mg/kg, CD4+ and CD8+ blood T cells expanded clonally by week 6.

A few counts support this clone. Its target is unknown. The assay was immunoSEQ multiplex PCR, and TCRdb's table has in-frame clones only and misses some. The data hold about 29,000 clones, with more than 75% observed a single time. This CDR3 region has 15 residues. With V trimmed by 3 bases and J by 1 base, 2 bases remained unmatched. The V gene's germline CDR1 is SGHTA and CDR2 FQGNSA. The chain couples TRBV7-2 to TRBJ2-7; 11 bases align to TRBD2. Specimen: CD4+ or CD8+ T cells sorted from blood, collected in a trial of the OX40 agonist ivuxolimab. This receptor was identified in an adult with an advanced solid tumor such as melanoma, head and neck, liver or kidney cancer. The CDR3 nucleotides read TGTGCCAGCAGCTTCACTAGCGGGGGTTCCTACGAGCAGTACTTC. This encodes CASSFTSGGSYEQYF.